Listed here are 4 T cell receptor beta chains from one sample, sequenced in a study of identical twins. TCRdb re-analysed the 5' RACE reads in MiXCR, keeping a single row per CDR3 protein. This sample has 640,000 or so distinct CDR3 sequences; approximately 6.1% occur once, and the top ten carry 1.5% to 2%. The specimen was naive T cells sorted from blood. The receptors were sampled from a man aged 18 to 29 in good health.

There are many counts of this clonotype. The chain couples TRBV20-1 to TRBJ2-1; 7 nucleotides match TRBD1. The CDR3 sequence is 12 residues long. Germline CDR1 DFQATT, CDR2 SNEGSKA (reference sequence). J gave up 6 bases and V 7 bases, and 6 bases lay outside the gene matches. In DNA, the CDR3 is TGCAGTGTTCTGGGACAGTCCAATGAGCAGTTCTTC. Translated: CSVLGQSNEQFF.

This clonotype appeared many times. The chain recombines TRBV28 with TRBJ2-1; D remains ambiguous. Germline V gene lookup returns CDR1 MDHEN and CDR2 SYDVKM. This CDR3 has 13 amino acids. V was trimmed by 5 bases and J by 2 bases, leaving 7 bases between them. Here the CDR3 reads CASSGPTYNEQFF. The CDR3 DNA sequence: TGTGCCAGCAGTGGTCCTACCTACAATGAGCAGTTCTTC.

This clonotype was seen a few times. The CDR3: CASSQEGVWSNQPQHF. In nucleotides, the CDR3 is TGCGCCAGCAGCCAAGAGGGAGTATGGAGCAATCAGCCCCAGCATTTT. The J gene is TRBJ1-5, the V gene TRBV4-1; D not resolved. Looked up from germline, CDR1 is MGHRA and CDR2 is YSYEKL. This CDR3 comprises 16 residues. V dropped 0 bases and J dropped 1 base, with 10 bases sitting between them.

Many counts were recorded for this clonotype. The gene calls are TRBV20-1 and TRBJ1-5, with D possibly TRBD1 on 5 matching bases. From germline, CDR1 is DFQATT and CDR2 SNEGSKA (reference sequence). Trimming took 1 base from V and 6 from J, leaving 10 bases between them. The CDR3 contains 13 residues. The CDR3 nucleotides read TGCAGTGCTAGAGGACAGTCGGGTCAGCCCCAGCATTTT. It yields the protein CSARGQSGQPQHF.